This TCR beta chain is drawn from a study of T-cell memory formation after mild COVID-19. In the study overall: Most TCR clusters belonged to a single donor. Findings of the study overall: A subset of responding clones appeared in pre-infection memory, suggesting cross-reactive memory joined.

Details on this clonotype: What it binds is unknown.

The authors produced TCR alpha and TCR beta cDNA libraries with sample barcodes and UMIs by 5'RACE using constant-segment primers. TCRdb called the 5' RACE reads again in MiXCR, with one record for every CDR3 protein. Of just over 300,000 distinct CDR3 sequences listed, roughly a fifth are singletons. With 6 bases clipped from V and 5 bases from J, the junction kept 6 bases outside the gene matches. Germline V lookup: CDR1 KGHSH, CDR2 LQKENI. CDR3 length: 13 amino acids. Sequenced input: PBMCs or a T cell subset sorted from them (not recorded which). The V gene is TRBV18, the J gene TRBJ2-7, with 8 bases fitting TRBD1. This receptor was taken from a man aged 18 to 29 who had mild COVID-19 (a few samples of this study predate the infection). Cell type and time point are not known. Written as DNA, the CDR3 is TGTGCCAGCTCGGCAGGGGGCTTGGACGAGCAGTACGTC. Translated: CASSAGGLDEQYV.